Detailed here is one T cell receptor beta chain. Its antigen is still unknown. The data were obtained in a study of shared clonotypes between healthy human individuals. The study, taken as a whole, reports: Estimated clonotype richness was generally higher in naive than memory subsets. Some clonotypes were shared by all four sorted-subset donors, while others were not shared. The non-shared ones had lower generation probabilities than the shared ones.

Measured with immunoSEQ multiplex PCR; TCRdb has only the in-frame clones, and not every one. In the table there are approximately 1.5 million clones, approximately 98.5% of which are singletons. This clonotype was obtained from a man aged 25-40 years in good health. The specimen was naive CD4+ T cells sorted from blood. As to subset: CD45RA+ positively selected.

DNA of the CDR3: TGTGCCAGCAGTCGAGACGTAACCTACGAGCAGTACTTC. Its protein product is CASSRDVTYEQYF. This chain joins TRBV6-1 and TRBJ2-7; D uncertain. Germline CDR1 MNHNS, CDR2 SASEGT. The CDR3 sequence is 13 residues long. V dropped 5 bases and J dropped 2 bases, with 10 bases sitting between them.